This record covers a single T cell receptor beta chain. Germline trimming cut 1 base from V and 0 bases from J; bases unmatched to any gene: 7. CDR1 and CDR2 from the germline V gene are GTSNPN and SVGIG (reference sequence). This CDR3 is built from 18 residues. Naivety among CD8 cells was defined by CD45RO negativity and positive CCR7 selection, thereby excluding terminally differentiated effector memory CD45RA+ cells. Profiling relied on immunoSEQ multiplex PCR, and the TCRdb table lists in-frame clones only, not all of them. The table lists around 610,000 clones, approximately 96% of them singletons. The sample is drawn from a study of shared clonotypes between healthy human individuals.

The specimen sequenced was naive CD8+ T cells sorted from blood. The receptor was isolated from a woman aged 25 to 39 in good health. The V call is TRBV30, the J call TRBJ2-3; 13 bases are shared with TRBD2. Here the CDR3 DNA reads TGTGCCTGGAGTGGAGGACTAGCGGGAGCTACTAGCACAGATACGCAGTATTTT. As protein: CAWSGGLAGATSTDTQYF.